The rows below give T cell receptor beta chains drawn from one sample of a study of early T cells in non-severe SARS-CoV-2 infection. Using its own MiXCR run on the 5' RACE reads, TCRdb lists one record per CDR3 protein. The sample has some 46,000 distinct CDR3 sequences; roughly 8.8% are singletons. Source material: whole blood. Source of these receptors: an adult who was a healthcare worker with PCR-confirmed SARS-CoV-2 infection or an uninfected control (not recorded which). CDR3s include the opening cysteine and the closing phenylalanine or tryptophan. A D gene is named only where the DNA matches it firmly. Clone sizes are given selectively: once, few, many, or a class where the clone is expanded.

D gene: -
V gene: TRBV5-4
clone size: -
J gene: TRBJ1-4
CDR3 protein: CASSLDSGTSEKLFF
CDR3 DNA: TGTGCCAGCAGCTTGGATAGCGGGACGTCCGAAAAACTGTTTTTT

D gene: -
V gene: TRBV7-6
clone size: -
J gene: TRBJ2-7
CDR3 protein: CASSPIGSSDEQYF
CDR3 DNA: TGTGCCAGCAGCCCCATCGGGAGTAGCGACGAGCAGTACTTC

D gene: TRBD1
V gene: TRBV29-1
clone size: -
J gene: TRBJ2-4
CDR3 protein: CSVEHSTGGRYF
CDR3 DNA: TGCAGCGTTGAACACAGCACAGGGGGACGGTACTTC

D gene: -
V gene: TRBV20-1
clone size: few
J gene: TRBJ2-7
CDR3 protein: CSASKGMGYEQYF
CDR3 DNA: TGCAGTGCCTCAAAGGGGATGGGTTACGAGCAGTACTTC

D gene: -
V gene: TRBV7-2
clone size: -
J gene: TRBJ2-7
CDR3 protein: CASSLWLGDKAYEQYF
CDR3 DNA: TGTGCCAGCAGCTTATGGTTGGGCGACAAAGCCTACGAGCAGTACTTC

D gene: TRBD1
V gene: TRBV29-1
clone size: many
J gene: TRBJ2-7
CDR3 protein: CSVTGTGLSYEQYF
CDR3 DNA: TGCAGCGTTACCGGGACAGGGCTATCCTACGAGCAGTACTTC

D gene: -
V gene: TRBV5-1
clone size: -
J gene: TRBJ2-5
CDR3 protein: CASSLAGKYQETQYF
CDR3 DNA: TGCGCCAGCAGCTTAGCCGGGAAGTACCAAGAGACCCAGTACTTC

D gene: -
V gene: TRBV19
clone size: many
J gene: TRBJ2-7
CDR3 protein: CASSPGRGRYEQYF
CDR3 DNA: TGTGCCAGTAGTCCCGGTCGGGGACGATACGAGCAGTACTTC

D gene: -
V gene: TRBV28
clone size: few
J gene: TRBJ2-2
CDR3 protein: CASSGQDYSSGELFF
CDR3 DNA: TGTGCCAGCAGCGGACAGGACTATTCTTCCGGGGAGCTGTTTTTT

D gene: -
V gene: TRBV4-3
clone size: few
J gene: TRBJ1-2
CDR3 protein: CASSQDSPGNYGYTF
CDR3 DNA: TGCGCCAGCAGCCAAGATAGTCCAGGGAACTATGGCTACACCTTC

D gene: TRBD1
V gene: TRBV20-1
clone size: many
J gene: TRBJ2-7
CDR3 protein: CSAGDRADEQYF
CDR3 DNA: TGCAGTGCCGGTGACAGGGCGGACGAGCAGTACTTC

D gene: -
V gene: TRBV7-2
clone size: -
J gene: TRBJ2-1
CDR3 protein: CASTLPGGNYEQFF
CDR3 DNA: TGTGCCAGCACCCTACCCGGCGGGAACTATGAGCAGTTCTTC

D gene: -
V gene: TRBV29-1
clone size: many
J gene: TRBJ2-7
CDR3 protein: CSATGVADEQYF
CDR3 DNA: TGCAGCGCGACTGGGGTCGCGGACGAGCAGTACTTC

D gene: -
V gene: TRBV29-1
clone size: few
J gene: TRBJ2-3
CDR3 protein: CSARPRESTDTQYF
CDR3 DNA: TGCAGCGCCCGACCCCGGGAAAGCACAGATACGCAGTATTTT

D gene: -
V gene: TRBV29-1
clone size: many
J gene: TRBJ2-7
CDR3 protein: CSVGTSRRPYEQYF
CDR3 DNA: TGCAGCGTCGGCACTAGCCGAAGACCCTACGAGCAGTACTTC

D gene: -
V gene: TRBV6-6
clone size: many
J gene: TRBJ1-5
CDR3 protein: CASRQTAGDQPQHF
CDR3 DNA: TGTGCCAGCAGGCAAACCGCAGGGGATCAGCCCCAGCATTTT

D gene: TRBD2
V gene: TRBV5-6
clone size: -
J gene: TRBJ2-4
CDR3 protein: CASSLAQSLGEGLGIQYF
CDR3 DNA: TGTGCCAGCAGCTTGGCGCAAAGCTTGGGGGAGGGCCTGGGCATTCAGTACTTC

D gene: TRBD2
V gene: TRBV12-3/TRBV12-4
clone size: many
J gene: TRBJ2-2
CDR3 protein: CASSRTGTSGPGELFF
CDR3 DNA: TGTGCCAGCAGTCGTACCGGGACTAGCGGACCCGGGGAGCTGTTTTTT

D gene: -
V gene: TRBV25-1
clone size: -
J gene: TRBJ1-3
CDR3 protein: CASSDLRRGAAGNTIYF
CDR3 DNA: TGTGCCAGCAGTGACCTGCGACGTGGGGCCGCCGGAAACACCATATATTTT

D gene: -
V gene: TRBV29-1
clone size: once
J gene: TRBJ2-3
CDR3 protein: CSARGARGPTDTQYF
CDR3 DNA: TGCAGCGCCAGAGGGGCGCGGGGACCCACAGATACGCAGTATTTT

D gene: TRBD2
V gene: TRBV20-1
clone size: many
J gene: TRBJ2-5
CDR3 protein: CSAAGLDFQETQYF
CDR3 DNA: TGCAGTGCTGCGGGACTAGATTTCCAAGAGACCCAGTACTTC

D gene: TRBD2
V gene: TRBV11-2
clone size: many
J gene: TRBJ2-3
CDR3 protein: CASSFISGGRTDTQYF
CDR3 DNA: TGTGCCAGCAGCTTTATCTCGGGAGGAAGGACAGATACGCAGTATTTT

D gene: -
V gene: TRBV6-1
clone size: once
J gene: TRBJ1-1
CDR3 protein: CASSEMAGRNTEAFF
CDR3 DNA: TGTGCCAGCAGTGAAATGGCCGGCCGGAACACTGAAGCTTTCTTT

D gene: -
V gene: TRBV10-3
clone size: many
J gene: TRBJ1-5
CDR3 protein: CAISDGLASNQPQHF
CDR3 DNA: TGTGCCATCAGTGATGGTCTCGCGAGCAATCAGCCCCAGCATTTT

D gene: -
V gene: TRBV5-5
clone size: -
J gene: TRBJ2-2
CDR3 protein: CASSLFVDRAGELFF
CDR3 DNA: TGTGCCAGCAGCTTGTTCGTGGACCGAGCCGGGGAGCTGTTTTTT

D gene: TRBD2
V gene: TRBV4-1
clone size: many
J gene: TRBJ2-7
CDR3 protein: CASSPIGSGSSYEQYF
CDR3 DNA: TGCGCCAGCAGCCCCATCGGTAGCGGGAGCTCCTACGAGCAGTACTTC

D gene: TRBD1
V gene: TRBV18
clone size: -
J gene: TRBJ2-7
CDR3 protein: CASSPVRAGQAGHEQYF
CDR3 DNA: TGTGCCAGCTCACCAGTGAGGGCGGGACAGGCTGGGCACGAGCAGTACTTC

D gene: -
V gene: TRBV12-3/TRBV12-4
clone size: many
J gene: TRBJ1-1
CDR3 protein: CASSRTDNTEAFF
CDR3 DNA: TGTGCCAGCAGTCGGACAGACAACACTGAAGCTTTCTTT

D gene: TRBD2
V gene: TRBV7-2
clone size: many
J gene: TRBJ2-3
CDR3 protein: CASSPTGLAGVGVITQYF
CDR3 DNA: TGTGCCAGCAGCCCCACGGGACTAGCGGGAGTGGGCGTAATTACGCAGTATTTT

D gene: -
V gene: TRBV4-1
clone size: many
J gene: TRBJ1-2
CDR3 protein: CASSHGRAAGYTF
CDR3 DNA: TGCGCCAGCAGCCATGGCAGGGCGGCTGGCTACACCTTC

D gene: -
V gene: TRBV3-1
clone size: -
J gene: TRBJ2-3
CDR3 protein: CASSQGTGISTGTDTQYF
CDR3 DNA: TGTGCCAGCAGCCAAGGAACTGGCATCTCAACGGGCACAGATACGCAGTATTTT

D gene: TRBD1
V gene: TRBV7-8
clone size: many
J gene: TRBJ1-1
CDR3 protein: CASSFRTGGRGVTEAFF
CDR3 DNA: TGTGCCAGCAGCTTCCGGACAGGGGGCCGAGGGGTCACTGAAGCTTTCTTT